This T cell receptor beta chain was identified during a study of PD-1 blockade in classical Hodgkin lymphoma. Only a few counts were recorded for this clone. What it binds is not known. All patients relapsed after autologous stem cell transplantation, and brentuximab vedotin exposure varied. Generated by immunoSEQ multiplex PCR, the TCRdb table keeps only in-frame clones and is missing some. The data show under 70,000 clones, with 88% seen just once and approximately 12% held by the top ten. This CDR3 is 17 amino acids long. Per the germline V gene, CDR1 is MNHEY and CDR2 is SMNVEV (reference sequence). After removal of 6 bases from V and 4 bases from J, the junction contained 14 bases not matched to a gene. Findings and limits, study-wide: Baseline diversity resembling that of newly diagnosed patients was seen in complete responders.

The clonotype comes from a human donor with classical Hodgkin lymphoma. The chain links TRBV27 to TRBJ2-1; TRBD1 agrees at 8 bases. This material consisted of peripheral blood mononuclear cells (PBMCs), taken at baseline. The CDR3 loop is CASRLVSLRDRYNEQFF. CDR3 coding DNA: TGTGCCAGCAGATTAGTCTCATTAAGGGACAGGTACAATGAGCAGTTCTTC.